This TCR beta chain was sequenced for a study of lung T cells in sarcoidosis with Löfgren's syndrome (dated by TCRdb to 2016 to 2017). A note on the overall study: Sarcoidosis was characterized as a granulomatous, predominantly pulmonary disease marked by accumulation of CD4+ T cells in bronchoalveolar lavage fluid. The repertoire analyses focused on Löfgren's syndrome patients. General conclusions and limits of the study: Multiple Lofgren's syndrome patients were reported to share TRAV12-1 and TRBV2 CDR3 motifs, a finding that suggests public CD4+ TCR repertoires. When alphabeta pairing was analyzed, TRAV12-1 tended to pair preferentially with TRBV2, and the resulting paired TCRs displayed CDR3 homology. The study only suggested recognition of a sarcoidosis-associated antigen, and the antigen remained putative and unidentified. In Lofgren's syndrome patients, relative to control subjects, TRAV12-1 and TRBV2 were reported to be the most expanded V gene segments.

This clonotype was observed at least ten times. Its specific antigen is unknown. Within one base of it there is no much larger clone, and no base qualities were kept. The sequencer listed for this sample is Illumina MiSeq. The public sequencing data were trimmed at Q25 with fastp and processed into clonotypes with MiXCR by TCRdb, which kept only in-frame beta chains. Entries that share a CDR3 protein sequence are merged under the most common genes and DNA. The sample table shows roughly 63,000 distinct CDR3 sequences, and roughly 20% are seen once. The ten largest clones take up around 2.3% of the sample. CDR1 and CDR2 are drawn from the germline V gene (reference sequence): LNHNV, YYDKDF. The CDR3 numbers 13 residues from cysteine through phenylalanine. The read is trimmed to its CDR3 DNA, 39 bases read in frame from base 1. Trimming costs V 8 bases and J 9 bases, and their ends lie 17 bases apart.

The clonotype originates from a human donor with sarcoidosis (Löfgren's syndrome or another form), or a control subject (not recorded which). The material sequenced was CD4+ T cells from PBMCs. The chain joins TRBV15 to TRBJ1-5; a tentative D match to TRBD1 spans 5 bases. The sequence in DNA is TGTGCCACCCAGGGACCGCTATCAGGGCCCCAGCATTTT. Its protein is CATQGPLSGPQHF.